Following are 14 T cell receptor beta chains from one sample sequenced in a study of blood T cells in healthy people across ages. A sample-barcoded 5' primer and a J-beta primer mix were used in a second PCR of about 7 to 12 cycles. TCRdb re-derived calls from the 5' RACE reads in MiXCR, one entry per CDR3 protein. Of 350,000 to 450,000 distinct CDR3 sequences in the sample, over 45% were seen once. The source material was blood. The source is a man between 60 and 70 years old in good health.

This clonotype has just a few counts. The chain uses TRBV6-6 and TRBJ1-1; TRBD1 matches at 7 bases. The CDR3 spans 14 residues. V shed 4 bases and J 1 base; nucleotides not matched to a gene: 3. Germline CDR1 and CDR2: MNHNY and SVGAGI (reference sequence). The CDR3 DNA sequence: TGTGCCAGCAGTTCCCGGACAGGGAACACTGAAGCTTTCTTT. Amino acids: CASSSRTGNTEAFF.

Turning to this clonotype: Compared with germline, one end of the junction differs, possibly owing to a read error. The genes are TRBV29-1 and TRBJ2-3; D not certain. There are 16 residues in the CDR3. Germline V lookup: CDR1 SQVTM, CDR2 ANQGSEA. This chain's CDR3 is CSAEGNENPSTDTQYF. In DNA, the CDR3 is TGCAGCGCTGAAGGGAACGAAAATCCCAGCACAGATACGCAGTATTTT.

This chain joins TRBV5-1 and TRBJ2-7; D remains unclear. Germline assignment: CDR1 SGHRS and CDR2 YFSETQ. The ends were cut back, 0 bases at V and 6 bases at J, with 13 bases in the middle. The CDR3 runs to 14 residues. In DNA form, the CDR3 reads TGCGCCAGCAGCTTGGACTCGCCAGGATCCGAGCAGTACTTC. Translated: CASSLDSPGSEQYF.

This clonotype was observed a handful of times. The chain has TRBV3-1 and TRBJ2-1, with TRBD2 identical over 9 bases. The CDR3 is 14 residues long. The germline gives CDR1 LGHDT, CDR2 YNNKEL (reference sequence). Losses at the gene ends were 3 bases for V and 10 bases for J; bases not matched to a gene: 7. The CDR3 is CASSQRERGAEQFF. CDR3 bases: TGTGCCAGCAGCCAGAGGGAGCGGGGGGCCGAGCAGTTCTTC.

This CDR3 reads CASSTHPGAGGLNEQYF. CDR3 in DNA: TGTGCCAGCAGCACCCATCCCGGTGCAGGGGGCTTAAACGAGCAGTACTTC. J is TRBJ2-7 and V is TRBV7-6; 8 bases agree with TRBD1. The V and J ends lost 5 bases and 5 bases, in that order; junction bases with no gene match: 17. The length of the CDR3 is 17 residues. CDR1 and CDR2 from the germline V gene are SGHVS and FNYEAQ. The whole variable domain, filled in from reference TRBV7-6 and TRBJ2-7, reads GAGVSQSPRYKVTKRGQDVALRCDPISGHVSLYWYRQALGQGPEFLTYFNYEAQQDKSGLPNDRFSAERPEGSISTLTIQRTEQRDSAMYRCASSTHPGAGGLNEQYFGPGTRLTVT.

Many counts were recorded for this clonotype. The CDR3 region has the DNA TGTGCCAGCAGCTTCCACTACGAGCAGTACTTC. As protein: CASSFHYEQYF. The chain joins TRBV7-8 to TRBJ2-7; D remains unclear. Trimming removed 3 bases from V and 3 bases from J, with 3 bases in between. Germline CDR1 is SGHVS and CDR2 is FQNEAQ. CDR3 size: 11 residues.

The chain has TRBV7-2 and TRBJ2-3; 8 nucleotides agree with TRBD1. The J segment lost 4 bases and the V segment lost 6 bases, leaving 9 bases of the junction unmatched. Germline CDR1 SGHTA, CDR2 FQGNSA. This CDR3 spans 15 amino acids. The CDR3 protein is CASRGDRFLADTQYF. The CDR3 DNA reads as TGTGCCAGCAGGGGGGACAGGTTTCTCGCAGATACGCAGTATTTT. Supplemented by reference TRBV7-2 and TRBJ2-3, the full variable domain reads GAGVSQSPSNKVTEKGKDVELRCDPISGHTALYWYRQSLGQGLEFLIYFQGNSAPDKSGLPSDRFSAERTGGSVSTLTIQRTQQEDSAVYLCASRGDRFLADTQYFGPGTRLTVL.

This CDR3 reads CSASYNTDTQYF. CDR3 in DNA: TGCAGTGCTAGTTACAACACAGATACGCAGTATTTT. The gene calls are TRBV20-1 and TRBJ2-3; D call uncertain. Trimming stripped 3 bases from V and 2 bases from J, with 6 bases between. Germline CDR1 DFQATT, CDR2 SNEGSKA (reference sequence). The CDR3 consists of 12 residues.

This clonotype has more than one count but fewer than ten. The chain combines TRBV4-3 with TRBJ2-1, with 8 bases matching TRBD2. V lost 0 bases to trimming and J lost 6 bases; unmatched junction nucleotides: 7. CDR3 length equals 16 residues. The germline V gene encodes CDR1 LGHNA and CDR2 YSLEER. CDR3 loop: CASSQDHSRGGNEQFF. The CDR3 DNA reads as TGCGCCAGCAGCCAAGATCATAGCCGGGGGGGCAATGAGCAGTTCTTC.

The sample holds a few counts of this clonotype. This chain connects TRBV18 to TRBJ2-4; weak D call: TRBD2 (5 bases). This CDR3 spans 16 amino acids. Trimming took 0 bases from V and 8 from J, leaving 17 bases between them. Per germline, CDR1 KGHSH and CDR2 LQKENI. CDR3 in DNA: TGTGCCAGCTCACCACCTGGTAGAGGCTCCGGGGACATTCAGTACTTC. It is translated as CASSPPGRGSGDIQYF.

This clonotype was observed at least ten times. This rearrangement joins TRBV20-1 to TRBJ2-7, with D perhaps assigned TRBD1 or TRBD2 (5 bases each). The CDR3 consists of 14 residues. V was clipped by 0 bases and J by 3 bases, with 12 bases between them. From germline, CDR1 is DFQATT and CDR2 SNEGSKA (reference sequence). CDR3 amino acids: CSARDGGRLYEQYF. CDR3 DNA sequence: TGCAGTGCTAGAGATGGGGGACGGCTCTACGAGCAGTACTTC.

V gene TRBV6-6 combines with J gene TRBJ1-1; D call uncertain. The germline gives CDR1 MNHNY, CDR2 SVGAGI (reference sequence). This CDR3 has 15 amino acids. Trimming removed 8 bases at V and 3 bases at J, with 19 bases between. The CDR3 reads CASEGSSAGDTEAFF. Here the CDR3 DNA reads TGTGCCAGCGAAGGGTCTTCTGCCGGGGACACTGAAGCTTTCTTT.

This clonotype was counted between two and nine times. CDR3 in amino acids: CASSPTSGIKGNEQFF. The CDR3 DNA sequence: TGTGCCAGCAGCCCAACTAGCGGAATAAAAGGAAATGAGCAGTTCTTC. This sequence joins TRBV7-9 and TRBJ2-1; 8 bases align to TRBD2. The CDR3 spans 16 residues. Germline CDR1 SEHNR, CDR2 FQNEAQ (reference sequence). V dropped 5 bases and J dropped 7; count of bases not matched to a gene: 13.

CDR3 sequence: CSATGQGVKKLFF. CDR3 sequence (DNA): TGCAGTGCTACCGGACAGGGGGTAAAAAAACTGTTTTTT. The chain carries TRBV20-1 and TRBJ1-4, with 10 nucleotides matching TRBD1. V was clipped by 4 bases and J by 9 bases; unmatched bases: 5. The germline gives CDR1 DFQATT, CDR2 SNEGSKA (reference sequence). The CDR3 runs 13 residues.